This T cell receptor beta chain came from a study of blood T cells in healthy people across ages. About the study: For every two T cells, template switching captured about one barcoded beta molecule.

The use of a sample-barcoded 5' primer and a J-beta primer mix characterized a second PCR of roughly 6 to 11 cycles. The authors tagged each cDNA molecule using a template-switch adaptor with 12 random nucleotides. TCRdb reprocessed the 5' RACE reads with MiXCR, giving one entry per CDR3 protein. Of roughly 640,000 distinct CDR3 sequences in the sample, about 28% were seen once. Each sample gave at least 6.5 million isolated PBMCs. Note on this clonotype: This may stem from a read error, because a much larger clone lies one nucleotide away.

The CDR3 runs 11 residues. The germline gives CDR1 SGHNT, CDR2 YYREEE (reference sequence). Trimming cost V 10 bases and J 0 bases, with 8 bases left between them. J is TRBJ2-7 and V is TRBV5-4, with D possibly matching TRBD2 (6 bases). The receptor was derived from a woman over 75 in good health. Input material: blood. The CDR3 region has the DNA TGTGCCGGGGAGGACTCCTACGAGCAGTACTTC. It is translated as CAGEDSYEQYF.